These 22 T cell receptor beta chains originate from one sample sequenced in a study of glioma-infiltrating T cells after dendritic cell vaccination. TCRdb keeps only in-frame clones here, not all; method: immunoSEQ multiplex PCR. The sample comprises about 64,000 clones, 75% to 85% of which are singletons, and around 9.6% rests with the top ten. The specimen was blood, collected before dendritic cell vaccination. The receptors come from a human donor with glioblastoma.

This CDR3 reads CSGGAGREQYF. CDR3 nucleotides: TGCAGCGGAGGGGCGGGGCGCGAGCAGTACTTC. The chain employs TRBV20-1 and TRBJ2-7, with D possibly being TRBD2 (6 bases). Germline assignment: CDR1 DFQATT and CDR2 SNEGSKA (reference sequence). The length of the CDR3 is 11 residues.

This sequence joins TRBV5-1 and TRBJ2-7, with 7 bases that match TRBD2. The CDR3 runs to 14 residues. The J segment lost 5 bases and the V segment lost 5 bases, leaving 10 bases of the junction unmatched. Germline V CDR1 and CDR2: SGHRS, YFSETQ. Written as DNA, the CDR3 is TGCGCCAGCAGTGACGGACTAGTGATCCACGAGCAGTACTTC. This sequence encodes CASSDGLVIHEQYF.

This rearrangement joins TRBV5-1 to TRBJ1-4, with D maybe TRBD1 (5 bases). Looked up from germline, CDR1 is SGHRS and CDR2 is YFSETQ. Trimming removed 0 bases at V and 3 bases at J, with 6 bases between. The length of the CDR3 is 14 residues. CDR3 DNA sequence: TGCGCCAGCAGCTTGGAAGGGGCTAATGAAAAACTGTTTTTT. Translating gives CASSLEGANEKLFF.

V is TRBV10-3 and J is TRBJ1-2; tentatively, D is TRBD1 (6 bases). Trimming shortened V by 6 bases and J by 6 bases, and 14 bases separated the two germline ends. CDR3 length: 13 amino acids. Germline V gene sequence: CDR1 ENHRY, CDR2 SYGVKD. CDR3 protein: CAISVKGENGYTF. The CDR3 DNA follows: TGTGCCATCAGCGTTAAGGGGGAAAATGGCTACACCTTC.

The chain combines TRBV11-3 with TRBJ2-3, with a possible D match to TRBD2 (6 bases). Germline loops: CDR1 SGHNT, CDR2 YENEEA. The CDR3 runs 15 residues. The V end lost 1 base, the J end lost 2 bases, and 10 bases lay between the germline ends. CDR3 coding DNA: TGTGCCAGCAGCTTAGGAGGAGGGGTCACAGATACGCAGTATTTT. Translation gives CASSLGGGVTDTQYF.

The CDR3 protein is CASSLPPTLNTEAFF. The CDR3 DNA follows: TGTGCCAGCAGTTTACCCCCGACATTGAACACTGAAGCTTTCTTT. The chain carries TRBV28 and TRBJ1-1; unclear D gene. From germline, CDR1 is MDHEN and CDR2 SYDVKM. V was cut by 2 bases and J by 0 bases, with 10 bases left in between. CDR3 length: 15 residues.

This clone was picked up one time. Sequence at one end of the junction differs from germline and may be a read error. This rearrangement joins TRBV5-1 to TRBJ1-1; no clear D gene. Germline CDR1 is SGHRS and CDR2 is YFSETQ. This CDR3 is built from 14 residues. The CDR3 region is CASSDQAGNPEAFF. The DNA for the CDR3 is TGCGCCAGCAGCGATCAGGCGGGGAACCCTGAAGCTTTCTTT.

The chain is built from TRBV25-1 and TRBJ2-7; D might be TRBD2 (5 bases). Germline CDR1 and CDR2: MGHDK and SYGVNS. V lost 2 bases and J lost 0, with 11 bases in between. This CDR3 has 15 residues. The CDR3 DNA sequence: TGTGCCAGCAGTGAAGGGGAAGGGAGCTCCTACGAGCAGTACTTC. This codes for CASSEGEGSSYEQYF.

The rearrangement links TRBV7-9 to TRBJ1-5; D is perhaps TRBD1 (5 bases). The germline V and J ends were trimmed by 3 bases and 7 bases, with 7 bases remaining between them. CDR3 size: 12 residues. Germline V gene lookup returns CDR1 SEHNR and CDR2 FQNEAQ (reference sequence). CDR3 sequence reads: CASSFGGQPQHF. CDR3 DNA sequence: TGTGCCAGCAGCTTCGGGGGGCAGCCCCAGCATTTT.

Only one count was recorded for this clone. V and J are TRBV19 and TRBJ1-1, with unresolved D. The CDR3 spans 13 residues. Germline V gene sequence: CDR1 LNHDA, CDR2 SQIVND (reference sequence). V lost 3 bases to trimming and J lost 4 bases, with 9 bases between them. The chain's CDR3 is CASSIAVRTEAFF. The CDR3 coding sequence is TGTGCCAGTAGTATTGCAGTCCGCACTGAAGCTTTCTTT.

DNA for the CDR3: TGTGCCAGCAGCTACGACAGAGTCGGCGGGGAGCTGTTTTTT. The encoded protein is CASSYDRVGGELFF. V and J are TRBV7-2 and TRBJ2-2; D perhaps matches TRBD1 (5 bases). In germline, CDR1 is SGHTA, CDR2 FQGNSA. The CDR3 runs 14 residues. The germline V and J ends were trimmed by 4 bases and 7 bases, with 13 bases remaining between them.

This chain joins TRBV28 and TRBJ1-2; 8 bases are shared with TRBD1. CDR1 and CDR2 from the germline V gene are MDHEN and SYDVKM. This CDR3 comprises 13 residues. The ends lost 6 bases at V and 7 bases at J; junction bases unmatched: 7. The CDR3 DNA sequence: TGTGCCAGCAGCACCGGACAGGGAATTGGCTACACCTTC. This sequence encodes CASSTGQGIGYTF.

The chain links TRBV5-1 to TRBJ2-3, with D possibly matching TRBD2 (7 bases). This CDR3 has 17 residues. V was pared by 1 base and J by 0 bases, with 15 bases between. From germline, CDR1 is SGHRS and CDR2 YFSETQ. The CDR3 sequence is CASSLLGGLTSTDTQYF. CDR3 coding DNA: TGCGCCAGCAGCTTGTTGGGGGGGCTGACTAGCACAGATACGCAGTATTTT.

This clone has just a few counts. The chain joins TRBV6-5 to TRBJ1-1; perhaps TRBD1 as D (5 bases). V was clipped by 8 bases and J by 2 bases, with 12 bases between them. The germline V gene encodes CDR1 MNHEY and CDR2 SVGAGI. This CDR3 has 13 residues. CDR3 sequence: CASLGQLNTEAFF. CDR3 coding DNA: TGTGCCAGCTTGGGGCAGCTTAACACTGAAGCTTTCTTT.

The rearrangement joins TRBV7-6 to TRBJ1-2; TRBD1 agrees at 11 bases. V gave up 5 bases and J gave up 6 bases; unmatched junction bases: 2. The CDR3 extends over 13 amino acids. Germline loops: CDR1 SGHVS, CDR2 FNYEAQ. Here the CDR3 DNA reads TGTGCCAGCAGCCGGACAGGGGGCGATGGCTACACCTTC. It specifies CASSRTGGDGYTF.

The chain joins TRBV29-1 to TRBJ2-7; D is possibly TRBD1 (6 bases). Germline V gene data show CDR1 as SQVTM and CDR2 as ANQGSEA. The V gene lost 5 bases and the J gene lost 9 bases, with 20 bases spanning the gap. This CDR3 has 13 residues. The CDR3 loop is CSVRRQEASGQYF. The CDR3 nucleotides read TGCAGCGTTCGAAGACAGGAAGCGTCTGGGCAGTACTTC.

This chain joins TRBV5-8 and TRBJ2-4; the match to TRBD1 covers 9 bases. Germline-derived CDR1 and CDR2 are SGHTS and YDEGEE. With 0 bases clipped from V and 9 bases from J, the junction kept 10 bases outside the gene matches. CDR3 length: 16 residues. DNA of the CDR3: TGTGCCAGCAGCTTGGTGTTGACAGGGGGGGCGAGCATTCAGTACTTC. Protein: CASSLVLTGGASIQYF.

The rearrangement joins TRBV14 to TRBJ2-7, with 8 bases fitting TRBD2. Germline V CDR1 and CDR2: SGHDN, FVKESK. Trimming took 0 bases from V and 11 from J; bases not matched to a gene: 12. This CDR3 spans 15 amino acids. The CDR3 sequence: CASSQEGLGRDVEYF. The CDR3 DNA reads TGTGCCAGCAGCCAAGAGGGACTAGGTCGTGATGTGGAGTACTTC.

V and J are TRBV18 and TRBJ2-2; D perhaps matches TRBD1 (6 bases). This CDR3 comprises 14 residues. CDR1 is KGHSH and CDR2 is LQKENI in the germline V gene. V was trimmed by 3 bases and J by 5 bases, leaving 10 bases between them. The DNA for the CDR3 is TGTGCCAGCTCACCCCGACAGGCAACCGGGGAGCTGTTTTTT. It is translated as CASSPRQATGELFF.

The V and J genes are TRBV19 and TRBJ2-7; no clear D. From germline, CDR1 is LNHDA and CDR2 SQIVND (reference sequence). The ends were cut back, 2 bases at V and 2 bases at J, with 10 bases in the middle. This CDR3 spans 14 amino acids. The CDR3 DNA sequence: TGTGCCAGTAGTATACAGGCGTTGGCCTACGAGCAGTACTTC. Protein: CASSIQALAYEQYF.

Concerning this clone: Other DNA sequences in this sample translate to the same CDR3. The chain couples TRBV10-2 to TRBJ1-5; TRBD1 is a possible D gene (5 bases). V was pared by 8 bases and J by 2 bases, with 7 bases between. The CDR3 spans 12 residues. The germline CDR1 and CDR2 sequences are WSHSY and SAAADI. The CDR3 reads CASGQGNQPQHF. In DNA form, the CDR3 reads TGCGCCAGCGGACAAGGCAATCAGCCCCAGCATTTT.

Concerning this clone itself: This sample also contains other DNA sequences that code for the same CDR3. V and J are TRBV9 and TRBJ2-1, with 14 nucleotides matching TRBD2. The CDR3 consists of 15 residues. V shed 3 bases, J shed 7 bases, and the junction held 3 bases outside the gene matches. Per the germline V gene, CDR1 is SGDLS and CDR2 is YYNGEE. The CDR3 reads CASSATSGGANEQFF. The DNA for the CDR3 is TGTGCCAGCAGCGCGACTAGCGGGGGGGCGAATGAGCAGTTCTTC.